What follows are 6 T cell receptor beta chains derived from one specimen sequenced in a study of identical twins. TCRdb independently ran MiXCR on the 5' RACE reads; one entry per CDR3 protein. The sample contains 450,000 or so distinct CDR3 sequences, around 24% of which appear only once. The same specimen was also included in a second study, on T cells expressing NK-cell markers.

The specimen sequenced was CD4+ T cells sorted from blood. These receptors were taken from a woman in her late teens or twenties in good health.

This clonotype has a handful of counts. The V gene is TRBV28, the J gene TRBJ1-2; D call uncertain. V gave up 3 bases and J gave up 8 bases, with 13 bases separating them. The CDR3 runs to 13 residues. CDR1 is MDHEN, CDR2 SYDVKM, per germline. CDR3 sequence (DNA): TGTGCCAGCAGTTTCACTGGTAGTATCGGCTACACCTTC. The encoded protein is CASSFTGSIGYTF.

This clonotype was counted only a few times. This rearrangement joins TRBV29-1 to TRBJ2-1; D unresolved. Between the trimmed V and J ends, which lost 5 bases and 5 bases, there was a span of 7 bases. Per the germline V gene, CDR1 is SQVTM and CDR2 is ANQGSEA. This CDR3 comprises 11 residues. The CDR3 coding sequence is TGCAGCGTTTATCGGAACAATGAGCAGTTCTTC. Protein: CSVYRNNEQFF.

CDR3 bases: TGTGCCAGCAATAAAATTACAGGGGGCGCGTACTATGGCTACACCTTC. Its translation is CASNKITGGAYYGYTF. J is TRBJ1-2 and V is TRBV27; 9 bases are shared with TRBD1. The CDR3 has 16 amino acids. Germline assignment: CDR1 MNHEY and CDR2 SMNVEV (reference sequence). The ends lost 7 bases at V and 3 bases at J; junction bases unmatched: 12.

The V and J genes are TRBV20-1 and TRBJ2-2; the match to TRBD2 covers 8 bases. V trimming: 6 bases; J trimming: 6 bases; junction bases outside the gene matches: 9. The CDR3 spans 14 residues. Germline lookup yields CDR1 DFQATT and CDR2 SNEGSKA (reference sequence). CDR3 region: CSAEAGELPGELFF. As DNA, the CDR3 is TGCAGTGCCGAAGCGGGAGAGTTACCCGGGGAGCTGTTTTTT.

Only a few counts were recorded for this clonotype. At one boundary the junction diverges from the germline segment, which might be a read error. V is TRBV12-3 or TRBV12-4 and J is TRBJ2-5; 11 nucleotides line up with TRBD2. The CDR3 loop spans 15 amino acids. Written as DNA, the CDR3 is TGTGCCAGCTGTTTGACTAGCGGGATCCAAGAGACCCAGTACTTC. Its protein product is CASCLTSGIQETQYF.

The rearrangement links TRBV12-5 to TRBJ2-4; 8 nucleotides match TRBD2. CDR3 length: 14 amino acids. The germline gives CDR1 LGHNT, CDR2 FRNRAP. V lost 0 bases and J lost 7; bases outside the gene matches: 2. In DNA, the CDR3 is TGTGCTAGTGGTTTGGTCGGCGGGGGGAACATTCAGTACTTC. It encodes CASGLVGGGNIQYF.